A single sample is the source of the 17 T cell receptor beta chains below, sequenced in a study of blood T cell repertoires in COVID-19. Produced via immunoSEQ multiplex PCR; TCRdb's table is partial and in-frame only. The repertoire holds around 140,000 clones, approximately 86% seen once, with around 10% in the top ten. The sample taken for sequencing was peripheral blood. The receptors shown here come from a woman between 65 and 79 years old with COVID-19, enrolled during active disease.

The chain joins TRBV9 to TRBJ1-6; 9 nucleotides agree with TRBD1. Germline V gene lookup returns CDR1 SGDLS and CDR2 YYNGEE. CDR3 size: 16 residues. V trimming: 4 bases; J trimming: 6 bases; junction bases outside the gene matches: 8. CDR3 sequence: CASSPVGDRVNSPLHF. CDR3 DNA sequence: TGTGCCAGCAGCCCCGTCGGGGACAGGGTTAATTCACCCCTCCACTTT.

The chain combines TRBV6-1 with TRBJ1-6; tentative D call: TRBD1 (5 bases). CDR1 is MNHNS, CDR2 SASEGT, per germline. CDR3 size: 17 residues. The V end was cut by 1 base, the J end by 2 bases, with 12 bases between. CDR3: CASSEGRGRAYNSPLHF. The CDR3, as DNA: TGTGCCAGCAGTGAAGGGAGGGGAAGGGCCTATAATTCACCCCTCCACTTT.

This sequence joins TRBV15 and TRBJ1-1; D not certain. This CDR3 contains 14 residues. Germline V gene sequence: CDR1 LNHNV, CDR2 YYDKDF (reference sequence). V was trimmed by 4 bases and J by 4 bases, leaving 13 bases between them. The CDR3 loop is CATSMREGFTEAFF. In DNA, the CDR3 is TGTGCCACCAGCATGAGGGAGGGTTTCACTGAAGCTTTCTTT.

This clone was counted a single time. This chain joins TRBV5-4 and TRBJ2-1, with TRBD1 matching over 9 bases. Per germline, CDR1 SGHNT and CDR2 YYREEE (reference sequence). This CDR3 comprises 15 residues. V shed 0 bases and J 8 bases; nucleotides not matched to a gene: 6. The CDR3 nucleotides are TGTGCCAGCAGCTTGGTCAACAGGGGGCATGATGAGCAGTTCTTC. Translating it yields CASSLVNRGHDEQFF.

V usage is TRBV5-1 and J usage is TRBJ1-1; 8 bases line up with TRBD1. Germline V gene sequence: CDR1 SGHRS, CDR2 YFSETQ. This CDR3 comprises 14 residues. V shed 4 bases, J shed 1 base, and the junction held 3 bases outside the gene matches. The CDR3 sequence: CASSRTGQNTEAFF. The CDR3 DNA follows: TGCGCCAGCAGCCGGACAGGGCAGAACACTGAAGCTTTCTTT.

This chain uses TRBV27 with TRBJ1-5, with D unresolved. Trimming pared 7 bases from V and 6 bases from J, leaving 16 bases between. The CDR3 is made up of 14 amino acids. Germline V CDR1 and CDR2: MNHEY, SMNVEV (reference sequence). CDR3 sequence (DNA): TGTGCCAGCAAAGACACAAAGAACGTTCAGCCCCAGCATTTT. Protein: CASKDTKNVQPQHF.

This chain links TRBV30 with TRBJ1-3; D gene ambiguous. The V end lost 8 bases, the J end lost 4 bases, and 15 bases lay between the germline ends. The CDR3 consists of 13 residues. CDR1 and CDR2 from the germline V gene are GTSNPN and SVGIG (reference sequence). CDR3 DNA sequence: TGTGCCAGCACCCGTGCACCCGGAAACACCATATATTTT. Its translation: CASTRAPGNTIYF.

The genes are TRBV5-1 and TRBJ2-7, with 11 bases that match TRBD1. The CDR3 has 17 amino acids. In germline, CDR1 is SGHRS, CDR2 YFSETQ. The V and J ends lost 0 bases and 2 bases, in that order; junction bases with no gene match: 7. The CDR3 loop reads CASSLEFSGQGAYEQYF. Here the CDR3 DNA reads TGCGCCAGCAGCTTGGAGTTCTCGGGACAGGGGGCCTACGAGCAGTACTTC. The variable domain in full, with the rest retrieved from reference TRBV5-1 and TRBJ2-7, is KAGVTQTPRYLIKTRGQQVTLSCSPISGHRSVSWYQQTPGQGLQFLFEYFSETQRNKGNFPGRFSGRQFSNSRSEMNVSTLELGDSALYLCASSLEFSGQGAYEQYFGPGTRLTVT.

This clone occurred a few times. The genes are TRBV13 and TRBJ2-7; tentative D call: TRBD1 (6 bases). Trimming shortened V by 5 bases and J by 3 bases, and 11 bases separated the two germline ends. This CDR3 has 13 residues. In germline, CDR1 is PRHDT, CDR2 FYEKMQ (reference sequence). CDR3 sequence reads: CASSRGQFYEQYF. CDR3 nucleotide sequence: TGTGCCAGCAGCCGCGGACAGTTCTACGAGCAGTACTTC.

The chain links TRBV5-5 to TRBJ1-6, with 8 bases that match TRBD1. The CDR3 runs to 15 residues. The V gene's germline CDR1 is SGHKS and CDR2 YYEKEE (reference sequence). The trim removed 4 bases at V and 7 bases at J, leaving 7 bases unmatched. CDR3 sequence reads: CASSGLRQGNSPLHF. The CDR3 region has the DNA TGTGCCAGCAGCGGCTTAAGACAGGGGAATTCACCCCTCCACTTT.

This chain uses TRBV29-1 with TRBJ1-1; D possibly corresponds to TRBD1 (5 bases). Germline CDR1 is SQVTM and CDR2 is ANQGSEA. V gave up 2 bases and J gave up 5 bases, with 15 bases separating them. The CDR3 covers 14 residues. CDR3 sequence: CSVERLRGVTEAFF. The CDR3 coding sequence is TGCAGCGTTGAAAGGCTGCGGGGGGTGACTGAAGCTTTCTTT.

The chain is built from TRBV5-5 and TRBJ2-5; a possible D gene is TRBD2 (6 bases). This CDR3 has 14 amino acids. V was pared by 1 base and J by 7 bases, with 14 bases between. The germline V gene encodes CDR1 SGHKS and CDR2 YYEKEE (reference sequence). The CDR3 is CASSLNLARGTQYF. Written as DNA, the CDR3 is TGTGCCAGCAGCTTGAATTTAGCGCGGGGGACCCAGTACTTC.

DNA of the CDR3: TGCAGCGCCGCAATGACAGGGGAAGAGACCCAGTACTTC. This translates into CSAAMTGEETQYF. This chain connects TRBV29-1 to TRBJ2-5; the match to TRBD1 covers 8 bases. V lost 7 bases and J lost 3; bases outside the gene matches: 7. The CDR3 is 13 residues long. Looked up from germline, CDR1 is SQVTM and CDR2 is ANQGSEA.

The rearrangement links TRBV2 to TRBJ2-5; 9 bases fit TRBD2. The CDR3 runs to 15 residues. Losses at the gene ends were 3 bases for V and 4 bases for J; bases not matched to a gene: 6. The germline V gene encodes CDR1 SNHLY and CDR2 FYNNEI. The chain's CDR3 is CASSDSRGGVETQYF. DNA of the CDR3: TGTGCCAGCAGTGACTCGCGGGGGGGCGTAGAGACCCAGTACTTC. Together with reference TRBV2 and TRBJ2-5, the CDR3 gives the full variable domain: EPEVTQTPSHQVTQMGQEVILRCVPISNHLYFYWYRQILGQKVEFLVSFYNNEISEKSEIFDDQFSVERPDGSNFTLKIRSTKLEDSAMYFCASSDSRGGVETQYFGPGTRLLVL.

CDR3 coding DNA: TGCGCCAGCAGTCAATCCTCCCAGGGGTCTCAGCCCCAGCATTTT. Translated, it gives CASSQSSQGSQPQHF. The rearrangement joins TRBV23-1 to TRBJ1-5; D possibly corresponds to TRBD1 (6 bases). TRBV23-1 has ORF status, its function being uncertain. The CDR3 covers 15 residues. Trimming removed 0 bases from V and 6 bases from J, with 12 bases in between.

The gene calls are TRBV19 and TRBJ1-2; no reliable D call. The CDR3 has 17 residues. Germline lookup yields CDR1 LNHDA and CDR2 SQIVND (reference sequence). V dropped 1 base and J dropped 0 bases, with 15 bases sitting between them. The CDR3 is CASSIVLGRGANYGYTF. Here the CDR3 DNA reads TGTGCCAGTAGTATAGTCCTAGGACGGGGAGCTAACTATGGCTACACCTTC.

The V call is TRBV5-1, the J call TRBJ1-4; tentative D call: TRBD1 (5 bases). The CDR3 loop spans 16 amino acids. Per the germline V gene, CDR1 is SGHRS and CDR2 is YFSETQ. Trimming removed 4 bases at V and 0 bases at J, with 13 bases between. The CDR3 nucleotides are TGCGCCAGCAGCGCCCGGGGGACTGCAACTAATGAAAAACTGTTTTTT. Encoded protein: CASSARGTATNEKLFF.